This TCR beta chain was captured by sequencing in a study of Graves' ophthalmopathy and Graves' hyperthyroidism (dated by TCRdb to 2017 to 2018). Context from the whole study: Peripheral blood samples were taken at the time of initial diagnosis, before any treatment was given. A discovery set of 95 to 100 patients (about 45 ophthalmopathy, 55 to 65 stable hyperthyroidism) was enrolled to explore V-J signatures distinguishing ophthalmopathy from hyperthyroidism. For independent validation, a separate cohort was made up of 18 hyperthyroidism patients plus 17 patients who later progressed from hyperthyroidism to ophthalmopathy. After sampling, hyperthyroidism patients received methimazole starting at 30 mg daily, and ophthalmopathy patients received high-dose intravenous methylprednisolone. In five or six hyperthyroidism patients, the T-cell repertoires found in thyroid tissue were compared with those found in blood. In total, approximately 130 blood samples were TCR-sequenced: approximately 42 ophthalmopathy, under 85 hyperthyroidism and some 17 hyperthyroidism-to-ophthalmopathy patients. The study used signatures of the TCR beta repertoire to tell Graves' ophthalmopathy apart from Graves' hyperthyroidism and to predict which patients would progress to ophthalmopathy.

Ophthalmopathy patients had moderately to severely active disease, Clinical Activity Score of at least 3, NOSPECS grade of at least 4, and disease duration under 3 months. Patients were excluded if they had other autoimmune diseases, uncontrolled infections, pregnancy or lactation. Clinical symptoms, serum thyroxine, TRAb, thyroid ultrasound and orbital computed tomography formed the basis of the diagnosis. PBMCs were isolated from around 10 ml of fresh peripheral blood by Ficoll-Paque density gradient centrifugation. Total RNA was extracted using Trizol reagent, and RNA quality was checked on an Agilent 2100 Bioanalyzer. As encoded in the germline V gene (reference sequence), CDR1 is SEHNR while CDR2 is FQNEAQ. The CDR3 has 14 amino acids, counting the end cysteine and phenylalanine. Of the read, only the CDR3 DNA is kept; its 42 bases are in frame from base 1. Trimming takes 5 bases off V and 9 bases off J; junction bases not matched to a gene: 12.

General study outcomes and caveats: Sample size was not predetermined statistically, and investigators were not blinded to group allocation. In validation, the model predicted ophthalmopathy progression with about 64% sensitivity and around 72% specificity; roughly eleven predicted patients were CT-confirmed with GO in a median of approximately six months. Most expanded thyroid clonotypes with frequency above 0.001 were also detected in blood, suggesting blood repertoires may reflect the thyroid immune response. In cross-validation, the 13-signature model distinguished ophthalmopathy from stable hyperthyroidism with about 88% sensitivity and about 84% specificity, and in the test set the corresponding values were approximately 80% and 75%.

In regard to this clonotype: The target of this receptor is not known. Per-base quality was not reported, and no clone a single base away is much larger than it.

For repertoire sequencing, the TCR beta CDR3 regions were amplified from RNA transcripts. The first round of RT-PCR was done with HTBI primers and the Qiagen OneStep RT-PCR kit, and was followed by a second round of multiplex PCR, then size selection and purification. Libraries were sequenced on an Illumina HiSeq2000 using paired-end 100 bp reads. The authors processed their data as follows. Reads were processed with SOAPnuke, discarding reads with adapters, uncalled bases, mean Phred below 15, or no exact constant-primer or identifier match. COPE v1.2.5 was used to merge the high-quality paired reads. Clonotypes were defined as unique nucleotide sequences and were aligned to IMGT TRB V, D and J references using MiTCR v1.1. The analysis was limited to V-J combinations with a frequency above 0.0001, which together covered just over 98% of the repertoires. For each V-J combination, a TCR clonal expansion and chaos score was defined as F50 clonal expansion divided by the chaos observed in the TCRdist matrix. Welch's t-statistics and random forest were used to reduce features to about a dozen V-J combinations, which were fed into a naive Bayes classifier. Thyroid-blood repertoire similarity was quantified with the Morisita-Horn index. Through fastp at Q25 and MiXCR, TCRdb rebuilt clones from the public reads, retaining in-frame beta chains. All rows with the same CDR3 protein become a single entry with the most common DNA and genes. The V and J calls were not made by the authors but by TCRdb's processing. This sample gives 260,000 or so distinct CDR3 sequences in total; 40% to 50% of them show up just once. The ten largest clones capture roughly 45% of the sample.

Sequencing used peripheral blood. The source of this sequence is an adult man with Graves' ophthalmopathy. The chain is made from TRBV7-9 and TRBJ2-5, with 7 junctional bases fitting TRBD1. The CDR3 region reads CASSDGQAKRAQYF. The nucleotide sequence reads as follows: TGTGCCAGCAGCGACGGACAGGCCAAGAGAGCCCAGTACTTC.